This entry lists 4 T cell receptor beta chains sequenced from one sample in a study of blood T cells in healthy people across ages. Combining a sample-barcoded 5' primer with a J-beta primer mix, a second PCR ran for roughly 7 to 11 cycles. TCRdb processed the 5' RACE reads anew with MiXCR; each CDR3 protein has one entry. The repertoire holds 1.5 million to 2 million distinct CDR3 sequences, with about 49% as singletons. The sequenced sample was blood. These receptors came from a woman in her forties in good health.

V and J are TRBV6-6 and TRBJ1-2; tentatively, D is TRBD1 (6 bases). Germline-derived CDR1 and CDR2 are MNHNY and SVGAGI (reference sequence). The CDR3 length is 15 residues. V dropped 8 bases and J dropped 5 bases, with 21 bases sitting between them. The CDR3 loop is CASAPDGTGTYGYTF. The CDR3 coding sequence is TGTGCCAGCGCCCCAGACGGGACGGGGACATATGGCTACACCTTC.

Of note for this clonotype: One end of the junction is discordant with germline, which a read error may explain. Written as DNA, the CDR3 is TGTGCCAGCAGTCCAACCGGGACTAGCGGCTACGTGCAGTACTTC. It is translated as CASSPTGTSGYVQYF. This chain uses TRBV27 with TRBJ2-7, with 11 bases fitting TRBD2. CDR1 and CDR2 from the germline V gene are MNHEY and SMNVEV (reference sequence). The CDR3 is 15 residues long.

V gene TRBV4-2 combines with J gene TRBJ2-3; 7 positions agree with TRBD1. V dropped 1 base and J dropped 0; count of bases not matched to a gene: 4. Germline CDR1 reads LGHNA; CDR2 reads YNFKEQ. This CDR3 spans 16 amino acids. In DNA form, the CDR3 reads TGTGCCAGCAGCCAAGGACAGGGCTTCAGCACAGATACGCAGTATTTT. The encoded protein is CASSQGQGFSTDTQYF.

V and J are TRBV15 and TRBJ2-6; TRBD1 agrees at 7 bases. Germline V lookup: CDR1 LNHNV, CDR2 YYDKDF (reference sequence). The CDR3 is made up of 18 amino acids. With 6 bases clipped from V and 3 bases from J, the junction kept 14 bases outside the gene matches. CDR3 coding DNA: TGTGCCACCAGGCTTGGACAGGAGGCAACCCTTGGGGCCAACGTCCTGACTTTC. Its translation is CATRLGQEATLGANVLTF.